These T cell receptor beta chains were read from a single sample in a study of T cells in Graves' hyperthyroidism and ophthalmopathy. TCRdb reanalysed the multiplex PCR reads using MiXCR and keeps one entry per CDR3 protein. Of about 480,000 distinct CDR3 sequences in the sample, 20% to 25% are singletons; the top ten hold approximately 49%. Sequencing was done on a sample of blood. The receptor set was obtained from a woman in her seventies with Graves' ophthalmopathy. Each CDR3 is given with its conserved first and last residue. A D gene is named only where the DNA matches it firmly. A row's size may be missing; if present it is once, few, many or a size class.

TRBV28	-	few	12	TRBJ2-7	CASSSFGPQQYF	TGTGCCAGCAGTTCCTTCGGGCCACAGCAGTACTTC
TRBV5-6	-	-	16	TRBJ1-1	CASSWLPSRVNTEAFF	TGTGCCAGCAGCTGGTTACCATCACGAGTGAACACTGAAGCTTTCTTT
TRBV19	-	-	17	TRBJ2-1	CASSIDGFGTYYNEQFF	TGTGCCAGTAGTATTGATGGATTTGGGACTTACTACAATGAGCAGTTCTTC
TRBV20-1	TRBD2	-	16	TRBJ2-1	CSARAPLAGTNNEQFF	TGCAGTGCTAGGGCCCCTCTAGCGGGGACTAACAATGAGCAGTTCTTC
TRBV5-5	-	-	13	TRBJ1-2	CASSLAETNGYTF	TGTGCCAGCAGCTTGGCCGAGACGAATGGCTACACCTTC
TRBV20-1	-	many	15	TRBJ2-5	CSASVPSLSPQTQYF	TGCAGTGCTAGCGTTCCCTCGCTCTCCCCCCAGACCCAGTACTTC
TRBV5-4	-	-	14	TRBJ1-1	CASSLGGEYTEAFF	TGTGCCAGCAGCTTGGGCGGGGAGTACACTGAAGCTTTCTTT
TRBV6-2/TRBV6-3	TRBD2	-	18	TRBJ2-7	CASSYTTSPTSANYEQYF	TGTGCCAGCAGTTACACGACCTCCCCGACTAGCGCAAACTACGAGCAGTACTTC
TRBV6-2/TRBV6-3	TRBD1	-	17	TRBJ1-5	CASSYRTGEGSNQPQHF	TGTGCCAGCAGTTATCGGACAGGGGAAGGGAGCAATCAGCCCCAGCATTTT
TRBV25-1	-	many	15	TRBJ1-5	CASSEFGSSNQPQHF	TGTGCCAGCAGTGAGTTTGGCAGCAGTAATCAGCCCCAGCATTTT
TRBV19	TRBD1	-	13	TRBJ2-1	CASLDRGNNEQFF	TGTGCCAGTCTCGACAGGGGCAACAATGAGCAGTTCTTC
TRBV2	-	many	14	TRBJ2-7	CASSGEGFRREQYF	TGTGCCAGCTCCGGAGAAGGCTTTCGTAGGGAGCAGTACTTC
TRBV6-1	TRBD2	-	15	TRBJ2-3	CASRRLAGVIDTQYF	TGTGCCAGCCGCAGGCTAGCGGGAGTGATAGATACGCAGTATTTT
TRBV6-1	-	-	14	TRBJ1-2	CASSYGNTNYGYTF	TGTGCCAGCAGTTACGGGAACACCAACTATGGCTACACCTTC
TRBV12-3/TRBV12-4	TRBD2	few	16	TRBJ2-5	CASSLGLAGVWETQYF	TGTGCCAGCAGTTTGGGTCTAGCGGGAGTATGGGAGACCCAGTACTTC
TRBV14	-	once	16	TRBJ1-5	CASSQETRHLNQPQHF	TGTGCCAGCAGCCAAGAGACTCGACATCTGAATCAGCCCCAGCATTTT
TRBV20-1	TRBD2	many	16	TRBJ2-7	CSASGTSGRPTYEQYF	TGCAGTGCTAGCGGGACTAGCGGGAGGCCCACCTACGAGCAGTACTTC